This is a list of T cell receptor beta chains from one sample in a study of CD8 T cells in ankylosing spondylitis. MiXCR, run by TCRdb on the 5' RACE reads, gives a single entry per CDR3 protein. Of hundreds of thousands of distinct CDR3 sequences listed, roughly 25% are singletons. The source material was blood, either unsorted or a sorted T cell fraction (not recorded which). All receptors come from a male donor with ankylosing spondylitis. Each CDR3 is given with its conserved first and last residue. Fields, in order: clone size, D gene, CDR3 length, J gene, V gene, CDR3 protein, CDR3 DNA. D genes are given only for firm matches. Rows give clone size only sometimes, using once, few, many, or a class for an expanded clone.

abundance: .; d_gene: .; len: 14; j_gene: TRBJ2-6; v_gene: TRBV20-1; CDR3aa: CSAPLRSGANVLTF; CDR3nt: TGCAGTGCCCCGCTGCGTTCTGGGGCCAACGTCCTGACTTTC
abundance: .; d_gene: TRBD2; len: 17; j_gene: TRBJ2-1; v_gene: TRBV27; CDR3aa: CASSFMGLAGVGNEQFF; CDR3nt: TGTGCCAGCAGTTTCATGGGACTAGCGGGCGTGGGGAATGAGCAGTTCTTC
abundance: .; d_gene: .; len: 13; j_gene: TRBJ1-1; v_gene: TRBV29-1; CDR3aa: CSVAPRAAHGAFF; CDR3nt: TGCAGCGTTGCCCCTCGGGCAGCCCACGGAGCTTTCTTT
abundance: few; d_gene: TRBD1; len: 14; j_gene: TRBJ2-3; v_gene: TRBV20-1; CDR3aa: CSARKTGATDTQYF; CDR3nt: TGCAGTGCTAGAAAGACAGGGGCCACAGATACGCAGTATTTT
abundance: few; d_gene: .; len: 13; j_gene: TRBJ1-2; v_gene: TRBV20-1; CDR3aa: CSARGSANYGYTF; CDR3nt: TGCAGTGCTAGGGGTTCCGCTAACTATGGCTACACCTTC
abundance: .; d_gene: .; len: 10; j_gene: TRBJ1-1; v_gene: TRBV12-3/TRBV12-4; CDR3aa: CATKNTEAFF; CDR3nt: TGTGCCACGAAAAACACTGAAGCTTTCTTT
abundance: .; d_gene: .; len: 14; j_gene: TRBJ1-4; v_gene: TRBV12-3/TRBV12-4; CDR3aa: CASSFGTASEKLFF; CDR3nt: TGTGCCAGCAGTTTTGGGACGGCCAGCGAAAAACTGTTTTTT
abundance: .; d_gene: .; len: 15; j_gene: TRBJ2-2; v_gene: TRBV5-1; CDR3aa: CASSLTGSNTGELFF; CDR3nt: TGCGCCAGCAGCTTAACAGGTTCGAACACCGGGGAGCTGTTTTTT
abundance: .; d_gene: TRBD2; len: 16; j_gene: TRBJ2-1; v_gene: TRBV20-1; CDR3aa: CSARGSGGSGYNEQFF; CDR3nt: TGCAGTGCTAGAGGTAGTGGCGGGAGTGGCTACAATGAGCAGTTCTTC
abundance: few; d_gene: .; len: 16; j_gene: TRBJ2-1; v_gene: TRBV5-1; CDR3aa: CASSLDGLASHNEQFF; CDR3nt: TGCGCCAGCAGCTTGGACGGGCTAGCGTCCCACAATGAGCAGTTCTTC
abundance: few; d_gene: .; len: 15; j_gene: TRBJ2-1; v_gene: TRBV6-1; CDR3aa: CASSQPGLTADEQFF; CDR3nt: TGTGCCAGCAGTCAACCGGGACTTACAGCGGATGAGCAGTTCTTC
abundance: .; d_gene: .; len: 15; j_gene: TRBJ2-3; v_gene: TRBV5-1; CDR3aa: CASSLAGGLIDTQYF; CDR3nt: TGCGCCAGCAGCTTGGCCGGGGGGCTAATAGATACGCAGTATTTT
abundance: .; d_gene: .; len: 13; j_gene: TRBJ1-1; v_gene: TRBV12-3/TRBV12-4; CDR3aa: CASSLIQLTEAFF; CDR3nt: TGTGCCAGCAGTTTAATACAGCTAACTGAAGCTTTCTTT
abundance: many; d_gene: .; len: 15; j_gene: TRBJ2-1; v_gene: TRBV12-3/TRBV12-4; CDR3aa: CASRTSGSSYNEQFF; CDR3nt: TGTGCCAGCAGGACCAGCGGAAGCTCCTACAATGAGCAGTTCTTC
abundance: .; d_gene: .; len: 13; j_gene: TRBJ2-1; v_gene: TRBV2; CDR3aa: CASRLGSYNEQFF; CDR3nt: TGTGCCAGCAGACTAGGCTCATACAATGAGCAGTTCTTC
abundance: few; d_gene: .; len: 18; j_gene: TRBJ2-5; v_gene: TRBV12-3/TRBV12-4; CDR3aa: CASSYLRNPAGPQETQYF; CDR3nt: TGTGCCAGCAGTTACCTCCGAAACCCAGCGGGCCCCCAAGAGACCCAGTACTTC
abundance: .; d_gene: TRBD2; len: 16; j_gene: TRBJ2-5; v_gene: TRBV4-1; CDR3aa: CASSQFSGIRQETQYF; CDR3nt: TGCGCCAGCAGCCAATTTAGCGGGATTAGGCAAGAGACCCAGTACTTC
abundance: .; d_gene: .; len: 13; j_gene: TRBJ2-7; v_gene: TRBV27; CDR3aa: CASSLRKGNEQYF; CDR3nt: TGTGCCAGCAGCCTGAGGAAGGGTAACGAGCAGTACTTC
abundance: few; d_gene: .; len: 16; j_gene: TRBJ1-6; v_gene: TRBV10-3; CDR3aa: CAISESRSSYNSPLHF; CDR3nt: TGTGCCATCAGTGAGTCAAGGAGCTCCTATAATTCACCCCTCCACTTT
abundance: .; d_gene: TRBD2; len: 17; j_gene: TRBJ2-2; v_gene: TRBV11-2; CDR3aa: CASSSDLAGGLAGELFF; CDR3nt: TGTGCCAGCAGCTCCGATCTAGCGGGAGGGCTCGCCGGGGAGCTGTTTTTT
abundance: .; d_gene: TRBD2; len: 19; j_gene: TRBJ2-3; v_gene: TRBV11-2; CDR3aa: CASSLGLAGGGISTDTQYF; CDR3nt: TGTGCCAGCAGCTTAGGACTAGCGGGAGGGGGAATAAGCACAGATACGCAGTATTTT
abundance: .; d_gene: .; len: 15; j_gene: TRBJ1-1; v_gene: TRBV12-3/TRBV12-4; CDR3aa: CASSPGGGVNTEAFF; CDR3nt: TGTGCCAGCAGCCCAGGTGGAGGGGTGAACACTGAAGCTTTCTTT
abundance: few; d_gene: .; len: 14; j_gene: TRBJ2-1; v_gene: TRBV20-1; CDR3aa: CSAPRPPSYNEQFF; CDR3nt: TGCAGTGCGCCCCGACCTCCCTCCTACAATGAGCAGTTCTTC
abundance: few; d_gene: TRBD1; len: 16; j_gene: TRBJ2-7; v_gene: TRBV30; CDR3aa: CAWSPRQGAFPYEQYF; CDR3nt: TGTGCCTGGAGCCCACGACAGGGAGCATTCCCCTACGAGCAGTACTTC
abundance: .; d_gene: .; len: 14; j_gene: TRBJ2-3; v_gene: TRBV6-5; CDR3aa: CASSYPGTLDTQYF; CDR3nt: TGTGCCAGCAGTTACCCGGGAACGCTAGATACGCAGTATTTT
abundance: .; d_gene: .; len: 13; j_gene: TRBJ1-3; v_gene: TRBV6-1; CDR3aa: CASDGHLENTIYF; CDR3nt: TGTGCCAGCGACGGACACTTAGAAAACACCATATATTTT
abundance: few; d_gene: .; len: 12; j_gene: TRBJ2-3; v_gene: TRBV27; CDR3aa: CASAGITDTQYF; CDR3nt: TGTGCCAGTGCTGGAATCACAGATACGCAGTATTTT
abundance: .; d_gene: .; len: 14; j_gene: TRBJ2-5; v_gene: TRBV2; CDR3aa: CASTRQTDQETQYF; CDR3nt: TGTGCCAGCACGAGACAGACCGACCAAGAGACCCAGTACTTC
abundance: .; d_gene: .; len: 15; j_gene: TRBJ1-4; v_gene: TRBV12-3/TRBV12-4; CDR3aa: CASTRGGSSGEKLFF; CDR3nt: TGTGCCAGCACAAGGGGGGGGTCCTCCGGGGAAAAACTGTTTTTT
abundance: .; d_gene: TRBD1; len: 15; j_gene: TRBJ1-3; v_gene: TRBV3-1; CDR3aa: CASSQTGGTGNTIYF; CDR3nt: TGTGCCAGCAGCCAGACAGGGGGCACTGGAAACACCATATATTTT
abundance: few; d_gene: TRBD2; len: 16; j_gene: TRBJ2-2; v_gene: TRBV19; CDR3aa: CASSVPGLASPGELFF; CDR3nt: TGTGCCAGTAGTGTTCCGGGACTAGCGAGTCCCGGGGAGCTGTTTTTT
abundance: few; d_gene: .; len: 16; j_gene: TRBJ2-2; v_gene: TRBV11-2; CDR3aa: CASRVVGNENTGELFF; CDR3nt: TGTGCCAGCAGGGTGGTCGGAAATGAGAACACCGGGGAGCTGTTTTTT
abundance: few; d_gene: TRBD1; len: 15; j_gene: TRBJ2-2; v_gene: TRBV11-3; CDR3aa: CASSTRNRGAGELFF; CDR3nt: TGTGCCAGCAGCACCCGAAACAGGGGTGCAGGGGAGCTGTTTTTT
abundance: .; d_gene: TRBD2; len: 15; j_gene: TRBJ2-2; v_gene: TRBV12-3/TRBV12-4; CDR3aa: CASRPGGGTTGELFF; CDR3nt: TGTGCCAGCAGGCCGGGAGGGGGGACGACCGGGGAGCTGTTTTTT
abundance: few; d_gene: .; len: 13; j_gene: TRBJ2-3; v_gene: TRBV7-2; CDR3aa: CASSFILADTQYF; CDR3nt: TGTGCCAGCAGCTTCATACTAGCAGATACGCAGTATTTT
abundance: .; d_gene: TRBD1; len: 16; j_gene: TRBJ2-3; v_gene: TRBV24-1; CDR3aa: CATSDPGQGSTDTQYF; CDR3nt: TGTGCCACCAGTGATCCGGGACAGGGCAGCACAGATACGCAGTATTTT
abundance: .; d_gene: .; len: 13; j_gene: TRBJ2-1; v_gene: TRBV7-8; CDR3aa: CASSLQGDSEQFF; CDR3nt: TGTGCCAGCAGCCTACAAGGGGATAGTGAGCAGTTCTTC
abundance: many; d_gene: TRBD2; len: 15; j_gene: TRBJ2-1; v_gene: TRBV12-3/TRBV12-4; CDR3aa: CASSPGLAGKDEQFF; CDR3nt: TGTGCCAGCAGTCCCGGACTAGCGGGAAAGGATGAGCAGTTCTTC
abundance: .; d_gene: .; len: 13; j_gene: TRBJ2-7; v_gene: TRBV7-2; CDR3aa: CASRGGISGEQYF; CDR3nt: TGTGCCAGCAGAGGCGGGATCTCAGGGGAGCAGTACTTC
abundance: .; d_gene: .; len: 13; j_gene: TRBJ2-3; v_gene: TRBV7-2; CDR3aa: CASSLWDRDTQYF; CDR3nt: TGTGCCAGCAGCTTATGGGATAGAGATACGCAGTATTTT
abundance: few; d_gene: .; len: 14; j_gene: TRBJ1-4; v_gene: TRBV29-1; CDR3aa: CSALLQGFGEKLFF; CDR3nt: TGCAGCGCCCTACTACAGGGTTTTGGCGAAAAACTGTTTTTT
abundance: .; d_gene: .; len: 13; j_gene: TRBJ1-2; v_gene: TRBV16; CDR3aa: CASSQSEVGGYTF; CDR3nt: TGTGCCAGCAGCCAATCCGAAGTCGGAGGCTACACCTTC
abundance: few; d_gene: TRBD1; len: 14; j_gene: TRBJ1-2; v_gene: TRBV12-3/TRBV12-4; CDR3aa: CASSPDRGVYGYTF; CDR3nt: TGTGCCAGCAGCCCTGACAGGGGGGTCTATGGCTACACCTTC
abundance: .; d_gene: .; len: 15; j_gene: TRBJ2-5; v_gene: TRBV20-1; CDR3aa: CSARDPRGDQETQYF; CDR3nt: TGCAGTGCTAGAGACCCGAGGGGGGACCAAGAGACCCAGTACTTC
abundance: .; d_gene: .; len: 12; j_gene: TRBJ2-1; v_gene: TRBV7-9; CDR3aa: CASSLFYNEQFF; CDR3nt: TGTGCCAGCAGCTTATTCTACAATGAGCAGTTCTTC
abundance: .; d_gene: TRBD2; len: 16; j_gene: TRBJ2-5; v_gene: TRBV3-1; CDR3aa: CASSQVPSGSKETQYF; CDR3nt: TGTGCCAGCAGCCAAGTTCCTAGCGGGAGTAAAGAGACCCAGTACTTC
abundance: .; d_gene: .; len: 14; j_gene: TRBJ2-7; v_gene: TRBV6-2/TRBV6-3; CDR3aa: CACSYLVGGYEQYF; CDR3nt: TGTGCCTGCAGTTACCTCGTTGGGGGCTACGAGCAGTACTTC
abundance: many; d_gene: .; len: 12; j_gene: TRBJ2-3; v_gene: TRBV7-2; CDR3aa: CASSLRSYTQYF; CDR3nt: TGTGCCAGCAGCTTACGTAGCTATACGCAGTATTTT
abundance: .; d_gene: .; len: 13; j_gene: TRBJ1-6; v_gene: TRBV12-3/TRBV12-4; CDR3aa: CASRIMGNSPLHF; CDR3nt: TGTGCCAGCAGAATCATGGGGAATTCACCCCTCCACTTT
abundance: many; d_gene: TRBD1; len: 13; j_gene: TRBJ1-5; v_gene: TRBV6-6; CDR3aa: CASNRGFNQPQHF; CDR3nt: TGTGCCAGCAACAGGGGGTTTAATCAGCCCCAGCATTTT
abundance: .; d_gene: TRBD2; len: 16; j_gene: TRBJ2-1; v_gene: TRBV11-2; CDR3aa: CASSWELAGDYNEQFF; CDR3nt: TGTGCCAGCAGCTGGGAGCTAGCGGGAGACTACAATGAGCAGTTCTTC
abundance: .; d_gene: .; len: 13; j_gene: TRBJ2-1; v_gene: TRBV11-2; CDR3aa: CASSFIRIGEQFF; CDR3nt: TGTGCCAGCAGCTTCATCCGTATCGGTGAGCAGTTCTTC
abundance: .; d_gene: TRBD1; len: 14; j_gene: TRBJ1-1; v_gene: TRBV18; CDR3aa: CASSPGDRSYEAFF; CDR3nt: TGTGCCAGCTCACCGGGGGACAGGTCGTATGAAGCTTTCTTT